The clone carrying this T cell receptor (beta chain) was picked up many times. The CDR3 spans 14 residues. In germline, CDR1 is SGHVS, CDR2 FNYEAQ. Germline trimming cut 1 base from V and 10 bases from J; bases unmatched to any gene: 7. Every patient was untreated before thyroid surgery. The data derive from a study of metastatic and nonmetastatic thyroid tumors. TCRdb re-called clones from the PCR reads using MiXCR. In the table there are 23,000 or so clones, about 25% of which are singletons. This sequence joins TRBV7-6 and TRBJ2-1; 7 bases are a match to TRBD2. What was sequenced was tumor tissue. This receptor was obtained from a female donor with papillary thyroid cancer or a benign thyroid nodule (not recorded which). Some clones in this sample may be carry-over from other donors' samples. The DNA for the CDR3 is TGTGCCAGCAGCTTAGGGCATCCCGGGGGGGAGCAGTTCTTC. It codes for CASSLGHPGGEQFF.